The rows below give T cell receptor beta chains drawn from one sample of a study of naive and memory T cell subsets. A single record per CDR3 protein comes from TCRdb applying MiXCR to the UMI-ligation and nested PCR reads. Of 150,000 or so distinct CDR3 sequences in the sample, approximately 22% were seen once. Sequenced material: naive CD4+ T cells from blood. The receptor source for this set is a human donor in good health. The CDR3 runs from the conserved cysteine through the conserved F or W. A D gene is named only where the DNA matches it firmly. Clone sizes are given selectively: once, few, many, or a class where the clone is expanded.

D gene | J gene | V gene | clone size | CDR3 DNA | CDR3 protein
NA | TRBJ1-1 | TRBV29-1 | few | TGCAGCGTTGATCTCCATCTACCCCGAGACACTGAAGCTTTCTTT | CSVDLHLPRDTEAFF
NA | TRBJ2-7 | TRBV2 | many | TGTGCCAGCAGCACGGCCCGCTACGAGCAGTACTTC | CASSTARYEQYF
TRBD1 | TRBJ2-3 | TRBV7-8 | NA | TGTGCCAGCAGAAAAGACAGGGGCACAGATACGCAGTATTTT | CASRKDRGTDTQYF
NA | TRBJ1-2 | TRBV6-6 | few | TGTGCCAGCAGTTCCACGAGAGGCTATGGCTACACCTTC | CASSSTRGYGYTF
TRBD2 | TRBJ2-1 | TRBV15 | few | TGTGCCACCAGCAGGGGCGGGGGACTTTTGGTAGGCAATGAGCAGTTCTTC | CATSRGGGLLVGNEQFF
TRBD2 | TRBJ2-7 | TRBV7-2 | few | TGTGCCAGCAGCTTTTTGGCTAGCGGGACTGAGCAGTACTTC | CASSFLASGTEQYF
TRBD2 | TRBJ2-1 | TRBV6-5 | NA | TGTGCCAGCAGTACCGGGACTAGCGGCGACAATGAGCAGTTCTTC | CASSTGTSGDNEQFF
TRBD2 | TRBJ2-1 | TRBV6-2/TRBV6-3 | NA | TGTGCCAGCACCCCCGGGACTAGCGGGAGAAGAAATGAGCAGTTCTTC | CASTPGTSGRRNEQFF
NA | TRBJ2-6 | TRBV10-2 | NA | TGCGCCAGCAGGGGAACGCCCTTTTCTGGGGCCAACGTCCTGACTTTC | CASRGTPFSGANVLTF
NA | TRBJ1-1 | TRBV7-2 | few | TGTGCCAGCAGCTTAAGGAGAAGGAACACTGAAGCTTTCTTT | CASSLRRRNTEAFF
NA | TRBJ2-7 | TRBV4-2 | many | TGTGCCAGCAGCCAAGGACTTGGCTACGAGCAGTACTTC | CASSQGLGYEQYF
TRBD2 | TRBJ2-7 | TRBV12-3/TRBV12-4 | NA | TGTGCCAGCAGCTTAGCGGGGACATCGACCTACGAGCAGTACTTC | CASSLAGTSTYEQYF
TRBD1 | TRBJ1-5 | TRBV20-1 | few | TGCAGTGCTAGTTATGGGACAGATAGCAATCAGCCCCAGCATTTT | CSASYGTDSNQPQHF
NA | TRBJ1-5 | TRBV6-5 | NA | TGTGCCAGCAGTGTGGGGCTCAATCAGCCCCAGCATTTT | CASSVGLNQPQHF
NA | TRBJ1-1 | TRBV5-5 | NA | TGTGCCAGCAGCTTTCTGGACACTGAAGCTTTCTTT | CASSFLDTEAFF
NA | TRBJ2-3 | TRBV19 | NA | TGTGCCAGTAGTATTTGGGGGTACACAGATACGCAGTATTTT | CASSIWGYTDTQYF
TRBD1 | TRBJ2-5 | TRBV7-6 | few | TGTGCCAGCAGCTTAGTCCCGAGACAGGGTCCAGAGACCCAGTACTTC | CASSLVPRQGPETQYF
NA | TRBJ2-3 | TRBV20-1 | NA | TGCAGTGCTCCGGGGAGAAGCACAGATACGCAGTATTTT | CSAPGRSTDTQYF
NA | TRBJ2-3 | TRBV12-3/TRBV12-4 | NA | TGTGCCAGCAGTCCGTGGGACAGCACAGATACGCAGTATTTT | CASSPWDSTDTQYF
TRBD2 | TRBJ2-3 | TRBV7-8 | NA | TGTGCCAGCAGCTTATCTGGGGGGGGTCCAGATACGCAGTATTTT | CASSLSGGGPDTQYF
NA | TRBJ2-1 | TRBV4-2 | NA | TGTGCCAGCAGCCAAGATTCCCTCCCCGACAATGAGCAGTTCTTC | CASSQDSLPDNEQFF
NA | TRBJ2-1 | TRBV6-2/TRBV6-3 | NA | TGTGCCAGCAGTATGGGCTACAATGAGCAGTTCTTC | CASSMGYNEQFF
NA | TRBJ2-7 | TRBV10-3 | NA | TGTGCCATCAGTGAAGGGACTCCATACGAGCAGTACTTC | CAISEGTPYEQYF
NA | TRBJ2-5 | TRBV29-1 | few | TGCAGCGTTGAAGAACCGGGGGTTCGAGAGACCCAGTACTTC | CSVEEPGVRETQYF
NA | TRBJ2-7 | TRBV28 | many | TGTGCCAGCAGTTTTTCGCGGCCAACCTACGAGCAGTACTTC | CASSFSRPTYEQYF
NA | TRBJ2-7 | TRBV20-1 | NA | TGCAGTGCTCCCCGGACTACCTACGAGCAGTACTTC | CSAPRTTYEQYF
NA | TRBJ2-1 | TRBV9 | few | TGTGCCAGCAGCGTAGCCGGACAGAGGGGGTACAATGAGCAGTTCTTC | CASSVAGQRGYNEQFF
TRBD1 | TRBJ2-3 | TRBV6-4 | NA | TGTGCCAGCAGCCTCCAGGGGGCCCACACAGATACGCAGTATTTT | CASSLQGAHTDTQYF
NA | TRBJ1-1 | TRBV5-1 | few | TGCGCCAGCAGCTTGGAAGGGGGGTACACTGAAGCTTTCTTT | CASSLEGGYTEAFF
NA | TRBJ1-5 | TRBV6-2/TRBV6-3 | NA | TGTGCCAGCAGTCCTCGGACACTCACCAATCAGCCCCGGCATTTT | CASSPRTLTNQPRHF
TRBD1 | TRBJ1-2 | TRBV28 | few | TGTGCCAGCAGTTTGACAGGGTTTGACTATGGCTACACCTTC | CASSLTGFDYGYTF
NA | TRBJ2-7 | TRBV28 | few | TGTGCCAGCAGTTTCGGGTTCTACGAGCAGTACTTC | CASSFGFYEQYF
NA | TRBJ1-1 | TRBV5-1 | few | TGCGCCAGCAGCGGTAAGGACAGCATGAACACTGAAGCTTTCTTT | CASSGKDSMNTEAFF
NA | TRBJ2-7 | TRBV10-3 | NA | TGTGCCATCAGTGAGTCTAACGGCAGATTATACGAGCAGTACTTC | CAISESNGRLYEQYF
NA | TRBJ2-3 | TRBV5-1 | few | TGCGCCAGCACGTCCAAGGGCCCTAGCACAGATACGCAGTATTTT | CASTSKGPSTDTQYF
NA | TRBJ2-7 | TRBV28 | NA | TGTGCCAGCAGTTCTCCGGCGCGCTACGAGCAGTACTTC | CASSSPARYEQYF
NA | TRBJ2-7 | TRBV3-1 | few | TGTGCCAGCAGCCCCGAGACTCACTCCTACGAGCAGTACTTC | CASSPETHSYEQYF
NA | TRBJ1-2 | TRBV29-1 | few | TGCAGCGTTGAGAGCAGACAAGGGGACTATGGCTACACCTTC | CSVESRQGDYGYTF
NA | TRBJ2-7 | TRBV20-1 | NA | TGCAGTGCCCACCGACAGGATGGTCACGAGCAGTACTTC | CSAHRQDGHEQYF
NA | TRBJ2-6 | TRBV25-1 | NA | TGTGCCAGCAGTGAATCGTACGATAGCTCTGGGGCCAACGTCCTGACTTTC | CASSESYDSSGANVLTF
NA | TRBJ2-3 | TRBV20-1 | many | TGCAGTGCTAGATTAGCGAGAGGGGCCTCACAGTATTTT | CSARLARGASQYF
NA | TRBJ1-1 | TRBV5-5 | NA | TGTGCCAGCAGCCTTGGGACGGAGAACACTGAAGCTTTCTTT | CASSLGTENTEAFF